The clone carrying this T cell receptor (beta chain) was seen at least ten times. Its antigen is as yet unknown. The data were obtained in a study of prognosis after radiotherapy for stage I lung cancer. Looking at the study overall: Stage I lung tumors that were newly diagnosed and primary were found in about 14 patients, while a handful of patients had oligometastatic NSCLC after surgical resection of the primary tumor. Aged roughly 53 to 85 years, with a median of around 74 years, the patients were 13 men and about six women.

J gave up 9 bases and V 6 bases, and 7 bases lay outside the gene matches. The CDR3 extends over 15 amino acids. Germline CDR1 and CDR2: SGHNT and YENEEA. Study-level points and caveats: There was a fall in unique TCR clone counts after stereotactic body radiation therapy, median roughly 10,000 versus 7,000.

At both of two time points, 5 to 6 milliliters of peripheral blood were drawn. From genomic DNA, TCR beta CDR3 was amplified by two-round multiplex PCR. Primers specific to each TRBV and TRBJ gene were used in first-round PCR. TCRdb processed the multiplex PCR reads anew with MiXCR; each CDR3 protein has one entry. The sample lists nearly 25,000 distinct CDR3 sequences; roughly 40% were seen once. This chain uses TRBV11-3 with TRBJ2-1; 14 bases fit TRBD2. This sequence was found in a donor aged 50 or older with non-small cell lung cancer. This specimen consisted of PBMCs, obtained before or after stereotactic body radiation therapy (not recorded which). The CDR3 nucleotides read TGTGCCAGCAGGCTAGGGACTAGCGGGAGAGTTGAGCAGTTCTTC. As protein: CASRLGTSGRVEQFF.